The clone carrying this T cell receptor delta chain is classed as medium-sized. A read error is likely here: a far larger clone is one base away. V lost 5 bases, J lost 0 bases, and 4 bases stayed unmatched. This CDR3 has 16 amino acids. Germline loops: CDR1 GEAIGNYY, CDR2 EKD. TCRdb re-called clones from the reads via CATT. Of about 3,500 delta-chain clones in the sample, 0.5% to 0.7% are singletons; the top ten hold 14% to 15%. This sample stems from a study of gamma-delta chains in newborns, infants, children. The chain recombines TRDV2 with TRDJ2, with TRDD3 matching over 11 bases. This TCR derives from a child who was a newborn, infant or young child, either healthy, febrile or measles-vaccinated (not recorded which). Specimen: blood. CDR3 residues: CACGKLGDTLTAQLFF. CDR3 DNA: TGTGCCTGTGGCAAACTGGGGGATACTTTGACAGCACAACTCTTCTTT.